The sequence of this T cell receptor (beta chain) was determined in a study of human T cells and chemical hapten exposure (dated by TCRdb to the early 2020s). For context, the study as a whole: For sensitization, 2% DPC in acetone was applied to a 2 cm by 2 cm area of upper inner arm skin. Weekly therapeutic DPC doses were additionally applied to the scalp of patients throughout the roughly 24-week study period. Patch testing on the upper back used Finn chambers containing 0.01% DPC, with scoring done after 6 days according to International Contact Dermatitis Research Group standards. Alopecia areata with under or over 50% scalp involvement, alopecia totalis and alopecia universalis were represented in the patient cohort, which was mostly female. Libraries were combined into a pool for sequencing, and differences in TCR yield between samples came mainly from small differences in library volumes within the pool. Peripheral blood TCR repertoire changes were tracked in vivo in alopecia patients during primary and secondary sensitization to the hapten diphenylcyclopropenone (DPC). Patient blood was sampled pre-sensitization (week 0) and at 2, 6 and about 24 weeks after DPC sensitization. For TCR sequencing, blood came from about 28 alopecia patients at anywhere from one to four time points (pre-sensitization, 2, 6 and 24 weeks).

The time point label corresponds to: patch test 1, 2 weeks after DPC sensitization. Interpreted using the paper, the treatment or condition label stands for: therapeutic diphenylcyclopropenone sensitization with weekly scalp DPC. At each patch-test visit, blood was drawn before the patch test was applied. Eligible patients were aged 18 to 70, diagnosed with alopecia, deemed suitable for DPC therapy, and excluded if pregnant. Total RNA was extracted from unfractionated whole blood collected in Tempus Blood RNA tubes. As encoded in the germline V gene, CDR1 is SGDLS while CDR2 is YYNGEE. Counted from cysteine to phenylalanine, this CDR3 has 16 amino acids. Only the CDR3 part of the read is kept: 48 bases, read in frame from the first base. V is pared back by 4 bases and J by 1 base, with 16 bases lying between the germline termini. This clonotype was seen at least ten times. Its antigen remains undetermined. Base qualities are not provided; no much larger clone lies one nucleotide away.

The library was prepared using RACE. The sequencer listed for this sample is NextSeq 500. Library preparation attached unique molecular identifiers to individual cDNA molecules for quantitative, reproducible TCR counting. For every blood RNA sample, sequencing covered both the TCR alpha and TCR beta chains. The authors' analysis ran thus. Samples had a median of about 96,000 TCRs, with a range from roughly 23,224 to 750,000. The Decombinator software suite was used to annotate V, J and CDR3 in the TCR reads. Every sample was subsampled to the same number of TCRs (28,000) for the PS versus PT1 abundance plots. TCRs were defined as expanded if absent before sensitization and observed at least eight times at the 2-week time point. The public reads were reprocessed in TCRdb via fastp at Q25 and MiXCR, keeping in-frame beta chains. Here each entry gathers all rows of one CDR3 protein and keeps the most common genes and DNA. These V and J calls derive from TCRdb rather than the authors' analysis. The sample has about 360,000 distinct CDR3 sequences on record, around 4.8% of them singletons. Under 3% of the sample comes from the top ten.

What the research found in general, with its limitations: Alopecia, a presumed autoimmune disease, was present in all patients, so the immune response of the patients might differ from that of healthy individuals. A positive correlation was found between the number of PT1 expanded TCRs and patch test score, with significance reached at thresholds 8, 16 and 32 but not 4. Repeated subsampling changed both the strength of the expansion versus patch-test correlation and the threshold at which the correlation became significant. Significantly more large CDR3 similarity clusters were formed by expanded TCRs than by pre-sensitization or healthy control sets, consistent with antigen-driven responses. No change with DPC sensitization was found in the number of TCRs above 1 in 1000 frequency, and no evidence of global repertoire structure alterations was found.

The sample consisted of whole blood, taken in connection with sensitization to the hapten diphenylcyclopropenone (DPC). In this chain, TRBV9 is recombined with TRBJ2-3; the D gene is possibly TRBD2, with 6 bases matching. The source of this sequence is a woman in her fifties or sixties with alopecia areata. Some clones in this sample may be carry-over from other donors' samples. The CDR3 has the sequence CASSPWGVGGTDTQYF. Here is the DNA: TGTGCCAGCAGCCCCTGGGGGGTCGGAGGCACAGATACGCAGTATTTT.